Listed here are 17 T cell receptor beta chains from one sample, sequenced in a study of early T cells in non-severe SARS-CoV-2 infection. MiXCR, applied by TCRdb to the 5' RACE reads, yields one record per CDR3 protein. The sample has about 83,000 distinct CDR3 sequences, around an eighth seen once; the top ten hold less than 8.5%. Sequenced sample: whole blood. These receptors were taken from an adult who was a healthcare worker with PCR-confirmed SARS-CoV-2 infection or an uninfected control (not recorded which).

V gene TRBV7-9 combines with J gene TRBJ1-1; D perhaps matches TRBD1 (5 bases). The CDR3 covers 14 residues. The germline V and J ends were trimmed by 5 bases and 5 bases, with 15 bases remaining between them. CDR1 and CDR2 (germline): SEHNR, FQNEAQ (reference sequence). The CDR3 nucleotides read TGTGCCAGCAGCCCCGTCGACGAGGGGACTGAAGCTTTCTTT. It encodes CASSPVDEGTEAFF.

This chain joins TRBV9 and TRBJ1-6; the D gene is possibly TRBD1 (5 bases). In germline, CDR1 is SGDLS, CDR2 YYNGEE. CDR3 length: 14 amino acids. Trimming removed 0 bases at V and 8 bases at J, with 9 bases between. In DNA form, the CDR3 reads TGTGCCAGCAGCGTAGGGCAGGGAGATTCACCCCTCCACTTT. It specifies CASSVGQGDSPLHF.

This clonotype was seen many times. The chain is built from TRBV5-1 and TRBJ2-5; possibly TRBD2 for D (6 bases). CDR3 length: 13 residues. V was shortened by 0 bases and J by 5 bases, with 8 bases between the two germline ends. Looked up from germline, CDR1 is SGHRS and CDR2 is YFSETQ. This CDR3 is CASSLGGEETQYF. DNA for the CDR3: TGCGCCAGCAGCTTGGGCGGGGAGGAGACCCAGTACTTC.

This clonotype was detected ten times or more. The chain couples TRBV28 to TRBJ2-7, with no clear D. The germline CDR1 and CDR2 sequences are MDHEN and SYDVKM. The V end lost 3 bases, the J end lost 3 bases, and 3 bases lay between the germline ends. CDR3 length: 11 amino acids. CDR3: CASSLFYEQYF. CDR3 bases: TGTGCCAGCAGTTTGTTCTACGAGCAGTACTTC.

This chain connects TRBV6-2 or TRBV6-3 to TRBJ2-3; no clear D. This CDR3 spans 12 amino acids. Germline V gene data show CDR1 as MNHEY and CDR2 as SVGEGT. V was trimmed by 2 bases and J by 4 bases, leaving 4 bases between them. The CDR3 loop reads CASSYRSDTQYF. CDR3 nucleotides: TGTGCCAGCAGTTACCGGTCAGATACGCAGTATTTT.

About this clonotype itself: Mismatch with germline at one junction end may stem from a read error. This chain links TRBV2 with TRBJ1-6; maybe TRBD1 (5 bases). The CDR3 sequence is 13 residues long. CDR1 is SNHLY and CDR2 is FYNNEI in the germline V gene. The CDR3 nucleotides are TGTGCCAGCAGTGACCAGGGAAATTCACCCATCCACTTT. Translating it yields CASSDQGNSPIHF.

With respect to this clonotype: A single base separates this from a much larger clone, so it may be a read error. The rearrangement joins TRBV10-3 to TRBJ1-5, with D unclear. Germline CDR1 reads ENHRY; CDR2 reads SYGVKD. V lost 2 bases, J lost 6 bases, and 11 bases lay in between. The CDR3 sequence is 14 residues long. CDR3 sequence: CAISEKRGVQPQHF. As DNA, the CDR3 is TGTGCCATCAGTGAGAAGCGGGGAGTTCAGCCCCAGCATTTT.

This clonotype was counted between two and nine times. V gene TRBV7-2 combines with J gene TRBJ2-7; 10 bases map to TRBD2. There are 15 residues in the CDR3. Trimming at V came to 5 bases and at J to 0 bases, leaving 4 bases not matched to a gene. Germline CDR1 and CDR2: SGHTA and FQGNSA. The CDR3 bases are TGTGCCAGCAGCCCCTCTAGCGGGAGCTCCTACGAGCAGTACTTC. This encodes CASSPSSGSSYEQYF.

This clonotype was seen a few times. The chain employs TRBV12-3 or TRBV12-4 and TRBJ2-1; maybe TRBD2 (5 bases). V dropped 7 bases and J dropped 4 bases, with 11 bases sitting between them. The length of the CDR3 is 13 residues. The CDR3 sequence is CASMRAVYNEQFF. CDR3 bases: TGTGCCAGCATGAGGGCCGTATACAATGAGCAGTTCTTC.

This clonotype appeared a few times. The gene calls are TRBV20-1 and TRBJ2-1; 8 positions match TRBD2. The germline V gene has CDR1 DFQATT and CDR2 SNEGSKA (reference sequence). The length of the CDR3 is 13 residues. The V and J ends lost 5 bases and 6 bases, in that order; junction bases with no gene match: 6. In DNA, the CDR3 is TGCAGTGCTCAAGCGGGAGTTGGCAATGAGCAGTTCTTC. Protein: CSAQAGVGNEQFF.

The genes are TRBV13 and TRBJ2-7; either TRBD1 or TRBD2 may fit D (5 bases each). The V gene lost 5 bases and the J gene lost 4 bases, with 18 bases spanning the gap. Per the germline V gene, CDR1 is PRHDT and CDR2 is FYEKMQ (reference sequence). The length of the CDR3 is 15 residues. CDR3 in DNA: TGTGCCAGCAGCAGTGCCGGGACGGATAATTACGAGCAGTACTTC. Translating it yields CASSSAGTDNYEQYF.

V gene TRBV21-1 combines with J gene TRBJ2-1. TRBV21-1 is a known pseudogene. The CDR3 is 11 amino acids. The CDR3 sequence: CASSIPRWQFF. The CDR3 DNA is TGTGCCAGCAGCATTCCCAGATGGCAGTTCTTC.

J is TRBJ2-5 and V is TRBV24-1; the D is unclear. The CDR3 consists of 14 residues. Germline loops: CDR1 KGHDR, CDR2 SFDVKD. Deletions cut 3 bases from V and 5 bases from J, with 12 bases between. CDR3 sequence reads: CATSDHTTTETQYF. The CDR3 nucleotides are TGTGCCACCAGTGATCATACGACCACGGAGACCCAGTACTTC.

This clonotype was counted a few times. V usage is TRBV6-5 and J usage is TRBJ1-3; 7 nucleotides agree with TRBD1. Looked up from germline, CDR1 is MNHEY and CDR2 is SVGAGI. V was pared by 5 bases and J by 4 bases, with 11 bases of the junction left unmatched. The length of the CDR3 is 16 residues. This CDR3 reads CASSLQQGLHGNTIYF. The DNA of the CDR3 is TGTGCCAGCAGTCTACAACAGGGGTTGCACGGAAACACCATATATTTT.

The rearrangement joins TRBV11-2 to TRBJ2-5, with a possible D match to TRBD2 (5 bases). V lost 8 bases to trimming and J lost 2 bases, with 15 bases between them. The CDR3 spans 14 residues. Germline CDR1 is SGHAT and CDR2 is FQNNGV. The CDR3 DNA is TGTGCCAGCGGCGGGTCGACCCCACAAGAGACCCAGTACTTC. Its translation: CASGGSTPQETQYF.

The CDR3 loop reads CASSPSAGRETDTQYF. Here the CDR3 DNA reads TGTGCCAGCAGCCCATCCGCGGGGCGGGAAACAGATACGCAGTATTTT. The rearrangement links TRBV6-5 to TRBJ2-3; a weak D match, TRBD2 (6 bases). The CDR3 is 16 residues long. Germline V gene data show CDR1 as MNHEY and CDR2 as SVGAGI. V was trimmed by 6 bases and J by 3 bases, leaving 19 bases between them.

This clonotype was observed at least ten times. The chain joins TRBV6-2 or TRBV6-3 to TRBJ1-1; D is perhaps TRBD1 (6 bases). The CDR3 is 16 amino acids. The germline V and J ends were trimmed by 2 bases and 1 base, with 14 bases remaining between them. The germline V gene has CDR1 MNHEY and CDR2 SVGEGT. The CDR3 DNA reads TGTGCCAGCAGTTACCTTAGGACAGCTTCGAACACTGAAGCTTTCTTT. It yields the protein CASSYLRTASNTEAFF.